This T cell receptor beta chain was found in a study of memory CD4+ T cells and cytomegalovirus serostatus. Overall study findings and caveats: CMV serostatus prediction reached median AUC approximately 0.95, or 0.91 with US-trained model.

Concerning this clone: Its antigen is undetermined.

V lost 3 bases, J lost 3 bases, and 12 bases lay in between. CDR3 length equals 14 residues. Per the germline V gene, CDR1 is SGDLS and CDR2 is YYNGEE. Measured with immunoSEQ multiplex PCR; TCRdb has only the in-frame clones, and not every one. There are 50,000 or so clones in the sample; 65% to 80% occur only once, and 1.1% to 1.5% lies in the top ten. The sort gate was single viable CD3+CD4+CD8-CD45RO+ cells for memory CD4+ T cells. Donors' CMV status reflects serum IgG against pp150, pp28, p38, p52. CD4+ T cells were isolated by positive magnetic selection. This receptor was obtained from an adult in good health and CMV-seropositive. The J gene is TRBJ2-5, the V gene TRBV9; either TRBD1 or TRBD2 may supply D (5 bases each). The sample taken for sequencing was memory CD4+ T cells from blood. The CDR3 nucleotides are TGTGCCAGCAGCGAACAGGACTGGGAAGAGACCCAGTACTTC. As protein: CASSEQDWEETQYF.